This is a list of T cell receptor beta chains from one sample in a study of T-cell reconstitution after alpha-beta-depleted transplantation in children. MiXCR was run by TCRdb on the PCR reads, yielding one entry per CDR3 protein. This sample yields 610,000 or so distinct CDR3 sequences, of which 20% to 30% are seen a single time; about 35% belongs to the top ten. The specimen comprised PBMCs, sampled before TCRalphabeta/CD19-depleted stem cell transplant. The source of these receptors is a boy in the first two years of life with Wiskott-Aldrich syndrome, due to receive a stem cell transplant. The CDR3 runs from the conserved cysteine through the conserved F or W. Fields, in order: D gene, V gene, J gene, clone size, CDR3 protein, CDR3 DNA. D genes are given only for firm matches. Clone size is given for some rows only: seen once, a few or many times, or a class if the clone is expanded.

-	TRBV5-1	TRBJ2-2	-	CASSRRETGELFF	TGCGCCAGCAGCCGCAGGGAAACCGGGGAGCTGTTTTTT
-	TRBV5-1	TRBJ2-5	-	CASSTTEVDQYF	TGCGCCAGCAGCACGACTGAAGTGGACCAGTACTTC
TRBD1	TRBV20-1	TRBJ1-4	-	CSAATGGSEKLFF	TGCAGTGCTGCTACAGGGGGAAGTGAAAAACTGTTTTTT
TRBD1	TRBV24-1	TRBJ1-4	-	CATSDPGQGNEKLFF	TGTGCCACCAGTGACCCGGGACAGGGGAATGAAAAACTGTTTTTT
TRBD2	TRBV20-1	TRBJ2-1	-	CSARAVIAGGKFYNEQFF	TGCAGTGCTAGAGCGGTTATAGCGGGAGGAAAATTTTACAATGAGCAGTTCTTC
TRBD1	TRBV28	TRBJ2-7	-	CASSSPGTGAEQYF	TGTGCCAGCAGTTCCCCCGGGACAGGGGCCGAGCAGTACTTC
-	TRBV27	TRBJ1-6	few	CASSLTGSHNSPLHF	TGTGCCAGCAGTTTGACCGGGAGCCATAATTCACCCCTCCACTTT
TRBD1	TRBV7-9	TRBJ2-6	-	CASSWGQGKAGANVLTF	TGTGCCAGCAGCTGGGGACAGGGGAAGGCTGGGGCCAACGTCCTGACTTTC
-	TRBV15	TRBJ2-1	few	CATSRDPLPYNEQFF	TGTGCCACCAGCAGGGACCCGTTACCGTACAATGAGCAGTTCTTC
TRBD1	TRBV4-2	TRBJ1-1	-	CASSQPDRANTEAFF	TGTGCCAGCAGCCAACCGGACAGGGCGAACACTGAAGCTTTCTTT
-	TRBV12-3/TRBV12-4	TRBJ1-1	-	CASSSLKFMNTEAFF	TGTGCCAGCAGTTCGTTAAAATTCATGAACACTGAAGCTTTCTTT